Many counts were recorded for the clone carrying this T cell receptor (beta chain). The data originate from a study of T cells in Graves' hyperthyroidism and ophthalmopathy. Whole-study context: Sampling of peripheral blood happened at initial diagnosis, prior to any treatment.

The investigators amplified TCR beta CDR3 regions from RNA transcripts. When the TCR CDR3 underwent first-round RT-PCR, the HTBI primer set was used. TCRdb used MiXCR to reprocess the multiplex PCR reads, holding one entry per CDR3 protein. The sample includes over 500,000 distinct CDR3 sequences, 11% to 15% of them seen just once. Stable hyperthyroidism: no ophthalmopathy progression over 18 months of follow-up. The hyperthyroidism patients had all been newly diagnosed, and their disease duration was under 2 months. Their ages ranged from 18 to 65 years. Diagnoses used clinical symptoms, serum thyroxine and TRAb, thyroid ultrasound and orbital computed tomography. The CDR3 covers 15 residues. In germline, CDR1 is SEHNR, CDR2 FQNEAQ (reference sequence). V was shortened by 3 bases and J by 0 bases, with 9 bases between the two germline ends.

Sequencing used blood. This receptor was identified in a middle-aged woman with Graves' hyperthyroidism. The chain has TRBV7-9 and TRBJ2-4; no firm D call. The CDR3 is CASSFLDGAKNIQYF. Here the CDR3 DNA reads TGTGCCAGCAGCTTTCTGGACGGAGCCAAAAACATTCAGTACTTC.